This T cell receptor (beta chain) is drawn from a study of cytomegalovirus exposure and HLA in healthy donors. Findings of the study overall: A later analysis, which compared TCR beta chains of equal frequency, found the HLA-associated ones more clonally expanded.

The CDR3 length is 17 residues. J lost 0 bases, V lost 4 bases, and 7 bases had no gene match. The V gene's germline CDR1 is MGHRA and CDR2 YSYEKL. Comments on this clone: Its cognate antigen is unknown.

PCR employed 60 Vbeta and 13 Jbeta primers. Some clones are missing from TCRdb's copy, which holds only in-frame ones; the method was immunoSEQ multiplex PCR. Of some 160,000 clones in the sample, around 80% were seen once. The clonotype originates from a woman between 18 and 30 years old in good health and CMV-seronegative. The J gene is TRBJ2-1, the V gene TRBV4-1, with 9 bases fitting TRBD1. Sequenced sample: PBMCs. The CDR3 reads CASSRYGQGSSYNEQFF. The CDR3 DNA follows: TGCGCCAGCAGCCGATATGGACAGGGGAGCTCCTACAATGAGCAGTTCTTC.